This record concerns one TCR beta chain sequence. In the original workflow: How many nucleated cells were present was estimated from reference gene primer amplification. Data came from immunoSEQ multiplex PCR; TCRdb stores just in-frame clones and leaves some out. V, J and clone size were drawn from that table, and D and trimming were deduced from the DNA. The sample has 140,000 to 150,000 clones; 85% to 90% are singletons. These data come from a study of blood T cell repertoires in COVID-19. In the study overall: COVID-19 samples, acute and convalescent, were from the United States, Italy and Spain. From T cells, B-cell-depleted T cells, or PBMCs came the material, which was cDNA or gDNA.

The CDR3 sequence is 13 residues long. Trimming stripped 5 bases from V and 2 bases from J, with 10 bases between. Those enrolled in Seattle joined during active infection and were followed longitudinally afterward. This sequence joins TRBV12-3 or TRBV12-4 and TRBJ2-7; possible D gene TRBD2, 6 bases. Sequencing used peripheral blood. This receptor was obtained from a man aged 18 to 30 with COVID-19, enrolled during active disease. CDR3 DNA sequence: TGTGCCAGCAGTCTGGGGGGAACCTACGAGCAGTACTTC. This encodes CASSLGGTYEQYF.